The 5 T cell receptor beta chains in this list originate from one sample, sequenced in a study of cytomegalovirus exposure and HLA in healthy donors. Primers for the PCR totalled 60 Vbeta and 13 Jbeta. The data were produced by immunoSEQ multiplex PCR, yet TCRdb's version contains in-frame clones alone and is incomplete. The sample contains 110,000 or so clones, approximately 8.6% of which appear only once. Sequencing was carried out using PBMCs. These receptors originate from a woman aged 40 to 50 in good health and CMV-seropositive.

This clone occurred a few times. The chain couples TRBV7-9 to TRBJ1-6, with D perhaps matching TRBD1 (6 bases). In germline, CDR1 is SEHNR, CDR2 FQNEAQ (reference sequence). V was pared by 6 bases and J by 0 bases, with 12 bases between. The CDR3 is 16 residues long. Written as DNA, the CDR3 is TGTGCCAGCAGTGGACAGAAGAGCTCCTATAATTCACCCCTCCACTTT. It codes for CASSGQKSSYNSPLHF. Drawing the rest from reference TRBV7-9 and TRBJ1-6, the complete variable domain is DTGVSQNPRHKITKRGQNVTFRCDPISEHNRLYWYRQTLGQGPEFLTYFQNEAQLEKSRLLSDRFSAERPKGSFSTLEIQRTEQGDSAMYLCASSGQKSSYNSPLHFGNGTRLTVT.

V is TRBV6-1 and J is TRBJ2-1, with a possible D match to TRBD1 (6 bases). Germline lookup yields CDR1 MNHNS and CDR2 SASEGT. This CDR3 has 16 amino acids. V was clipped by 4 bases and J by 2 bases, with 15 bases between them. DNA of the CDR3: TGTGCCAGCAGTGTCAGCAGGGGAAGGGCCTACAATGAGCAGTTCTTC. The encoded protein is CASSVSRGRAYNEQFF.

The chain links TRBV10-1 to TRBJ1-1; maybe TRBD1 (6 bases). CDR1 is WNHNN, CDR2 SYGVQD, per germline (reference sequence). The V end was cut by 3 bases, the J end by 5 bases, with 16 bases between. The CDR3 covers 15 residues. The CDR3 protein is CASSDSTGRRTEAFF. The CDR3 region has the DNA TGCGCCAGCAGTGACTCTACAGGGCGCCGGACTGAAGCTTTCTTT.

This clone was observed a few times. CDR3 protein: CASSFGGGSQPQHF. Written as DNA, the CDR3 is TGTGCCAGCAGTTTTGGAGGAGGGAGTCAGCCCCAGCATTTT. J is TRBJ1-5 and V is TRBV28; D not resolved. The CDR3 is made up of 14 amino acids. Germline CDR1 and CDR2: MDHEN and SYDVKM. The V end lost 3 bases, the J end lost 6 bases, and 12 bases lay between the germline ends. The full variable domain, with the rest looked up from reference TRBV28 and TRBJ1-5, is DVKVTQSSRYLVKRTGEKVFLECVQDMDHENMFWYRQDPGLGLRLIYFSYDVKMKEKGDIPEGYSVSREKKERFSLILESASTNQTSMYLCASSFGGGSQPQHFGDGTRLSIL.

The J gene is TRBJ1-1, the V gene TRBV30; tentative D call: TRBD1 (6 bases). V lost 5 bases and J 1 base, leaving 8 bases between the germline ends. This CDR3 spans 12 amino acids. Germline CDR1 is GTSNPN and CDR2 is SVGIG (reference sequence). DNA of the CDR3: TGTGCCTGGGGACAGAAGAACACTGAAGCTTTCTTT. Protein sequence: CAWGQKNTEAFF.